The rows below give T cell receptor beta chains drawn from one sample of a study of shared T cell receptors in the human thymus. Repertoires were generated with immunoSEQ multiplex PCR, while TCRdb's copy carries only in-frame clones and drops some. Of roughly 660,000 clones in the sample, approximately 88% were seen once. Another study also made use of these data, one on human thymus T cells.

Sequences were obtained from thymocytes. The receptor source for this set is a boy younger than two with a congenital heart defect. Each CDR3 is given with its conserved first and last residue. A D gene is named only where the DNA matches it firmly. Not all rows give a size; the values are once, few, many and, for expanded clones, a class.

TRBJ2-4	.	.	TRBV4-3	CASSLTGENIQYF	TGCGCCAGCAGCCTGACAGGCGAAAACATTCAGTACTTC
TRBJ2-3	.	TRBD1	TRBV5-1	CASSRQGGTDTQYF	TGCGCCAGCAGCAGACAGGGTGGCACAGATACGCAGTATTTT
TRBJ2-4	.	.	TRBV5-4	CASSAYTGSPNIQYF	TGTGCCAGCAGCGCCTATACCGGGAGCCCAAACATTCAGTACTTC
TRBJ2-1	.	.	TRBV20-1	CSARKRRDLFF	TGCAGTGCTAGAAAGCGGAGGGATCTGTTCTTC
TRBJ2-5	once	TRBD2	TRBV5-1	CASSLGLAMETQYF	TGCGCCAGCAGCTTGGGACTAGCGATGGAGACCCAGTACTTC
TRBJ2-7	.	.	TRBV7-2	CASSLDGGWGTNEQYF	TGTGCCAGCAGCTTAGACGGTGGCTGGGGCACCAACGAGCAGTACTTC
TRBJ1-1	.	.	TRBV10-3	CAIRQLNTEAFF	TGTGCCATCCGACAGCTGAACACTGAAGCTTTCTTT
TRBJ1-4	.	.	TRBV7-2	CASSLDWLGRHNEKLFF	TGTGCCAGCAGCTTAGATTGGCTGGGCAGGCATAATGAAAAACTGTTTTTT
TRBJ2-1	.	TRBD2	TRBV4-3	CASSQEREGSNNEQFF	TGCGCCAGCAGCCAAGAGCGGGAGGGGAGTAACAATGAGCAGTTCTTC
TRBJ2-7	.	TRBD2	TRBV7-2	CASSGGLGSSYEQYF	TGTGCCAGCAGCGGCGGACTAGGGAGCTCCTACGAGCAGTACTTC
TRBJ1-1	.	TRBD1	TRBV6-1	CASTSTGVAEAFF	TGTGCCAGCACTTCGACAGGGGTGGCTGAAGCTTTCTTT
TRBJ2-1	.	.	TRBV4-3	CASSQDREVDTRGNEQFF	TGCGCCAGCAGCCAAGATCGAGAGGTCGACACCCGGGGCAATGAGCAGTTCTTC
TRBJ1-2	.	TRBD1	TRBV7-6	CASRNLTGVNYGYTF	TGTGCCAGCAGGAACCTGACAGGGGTTAACTATGGCTACACCTTC
TRBJ2-7	.	.	TRBV28	CASSWTDSRIYEQYF	TGTGCCAGCAGTTGGACCGACAGCCGGATCTACGAGCAGTACTTC
TRBJ1-2	few	.	TRBV2	CASRLTGEYGYTF	TGTGCCAGCAGGTTGACAGGAGAATATGGCTACACCTTC
TRBJ2-3	.	.	TRBV30	CAWGAGGDTQYF	TGTGCCTGGGGGGCAGGTGGAGATACGCAGTATTTT
TRBJ2-3	.	.	TRBV5-1	CASSHWNPEGTDTQYF	TGCGCCAGCAGCCATTGGAACCCGGAGGGCACAGATACGCAGTATTTT
TRBJ1-2	once	.	TRBV20-1	CSAHQSYGYTF	TGCAGTGCTCACCAGTCCTATGGCTACACCTTC
TRBJ1-4	.	.	TRBV10-3	CAISERGLSEKLFF	TGTGCCATCAGTGAGAGGGGACTTAGTGAAAAACTGTTTTTT
TRBJ1-1	.	TRBD1	TRBV9	CASSVEGGSLNTEAFF	TGTGCCAGCAGCGTAGAAGGGGGCTCTTTGAACACTGAAGCTTTCTTT
TRBJ2-7	.	.	TRBV5-1	CASSLASEGRYEQYF	TGCGCCAGCAGCTTGGCCTCGGAGGGTCGATACGAGCAGTACTTC
TRBJ2-1	.	.	TRBV7-9	CAIPLPSNEQFF	TGTGCAATCCCGCTGCCCAGTAATGAGCAGTTCTTC
TRBJ2-3	.	TRBD1	TRBV7-2	CASSVPGTGTDTQYF	TGTGCCAGCAGCGTCCCCGGGACAGGCACAGATACGCAGTATTTT
TRBJ2-5	once	TRBD2	TRBV4-1	CASSQSGLADYQETQYF	TGCGCCAGCAGCCAATCTGGACTAGCGGACTACCAAGAGACCCAGTACTTC
TRBJ1-3	few	TRBD1	TRBV4-2	CASSQVRGQGIPGNTIYF	TGTGCCAGCAGCCAAGTTCGGGGACAGGGGATACCCGGAAACACCATATATTTT
TRBJ2-3	.	.	TRBV2	CASRFVGLPTDTQYF	TGTGCCAGCAGGTTCGTGGGCTTACCCACAGATACGCAGTATTTT
TRBJ1-2	.	TRBD1	TRBV6-1	CASSEGQGNRGYTF	TGTGCCAGCAGTGAAGGACAGGGGAACCGTGGCTACACCTTC
TRBJ1-5	.	.	TRBV11-2	CASSDLQGGNQPQHF	TGTGCCAGCAGCGACCTACAGGGAGGCAATCAGCCCCAGCATTTT
TRBJ2-4	.	TRBD1	TRBV7-8	CASSSHRDRGQNIQYF	TGTGCCAGCAGCTCACACCGGGACAGGGGGCAAAACATTCAGTACTTC
TRBJ2-2	.	TRBD1	TRBV5-6	CASSLGGQLTGELFF	TGTGCCAGCAGCTTGGGGGGACAGCTCACCGGGGAGCTGTTTTTT
TRBJ2-7	.	TRBD2	TRBV7-9	CASSSTRLAGISYEQYF	TGTGCCAGCAGCTCGACCCGACTAGCGGGTATCTCCTACGAGCAGTACTTC
TRBJ2-1	once	.	TRBV28	CASSFRDKADDEQFF	TGTGCCAGCAGTTTCCGGGACAAGGCCGACGATGAGCAGTTCTTC
TRBJ2-1	.	TRBD2	TRBV19	CANARGLAGANEQFF	TGTGCCAATGCCCGGGGGCTAGCGGGAGCCAATGAGCAGTTCTTC
TRBJ1-1	once	.	TRBV5-4	CASSLGAPGDRNTEAFF	TGTGCCAGCAGCTTGGGGGCTCCAGGGGACCGAAACACTGAAGCTTTCTTT
TRBJ2-7	.	TRBD1	TRBV19	CASRLQGSTYEQYF	TGTGCCAGTAGATTACAGGGGAGTACCTACGAGCAGTACTTC
TRBJ1-3	.	.	TRBV6-1	CASSALPGESGNTIYF	TGTGCCAGCAGTGCCTTACCCGGGGAGTCTGGAAACACCATATATTTT
TRBJ2-7	once	.	TRBV28	CASSALSEQYF	TGTGCCAGCAGTGCGTTGTCCGAGCAGTACTTC
TRBJ2-7	.	.	TRBV14	CASSPLGTPSYEQYF	TGTGCCAGCAGCCCCCTAGGGACACCCTCCTACGAGCAGTACTTC
TRBJ1-2	.	.	TRBV28	CASSCGGQTHPFANYGYTF	TGTGCCAGCAGTTGCGGGGGGCAGACTCACCCCTTCGCTAACTATGGCTACACCTTC
TRBJ2-3	.	.	TRBV7-2	CASSLRVGARGSDTQYF	TGTGCCAGCAGCTTAAGGGTTGGGGCCAGGGGATCAGATACGCAGTATTTT
TRBJ2-2	.	TRBD1	TRBV19	CASSTGTGGLNTGELFF	TGTGCCAGTAGTACCGGGACAGGGGGCCTCAACACCGGGGAGCTGTTTTTT